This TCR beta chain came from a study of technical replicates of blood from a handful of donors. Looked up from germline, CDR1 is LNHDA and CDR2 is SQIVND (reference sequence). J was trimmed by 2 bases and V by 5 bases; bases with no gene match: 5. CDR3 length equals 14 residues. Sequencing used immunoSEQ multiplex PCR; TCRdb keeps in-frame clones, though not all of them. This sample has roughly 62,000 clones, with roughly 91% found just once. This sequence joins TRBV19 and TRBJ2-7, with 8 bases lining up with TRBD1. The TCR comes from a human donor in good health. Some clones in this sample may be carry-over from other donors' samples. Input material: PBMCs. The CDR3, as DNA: TGTGCCAGTAGTCCGGACAGGGACGCCTACGAGCAGTACTTC. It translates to CASSPDRDAYEQYF. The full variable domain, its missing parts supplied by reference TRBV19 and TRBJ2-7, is DGGITQSPKYLFRKEGQNVTLSCEQNLNHDAMYWYRQDPGQGLRLIYYSQIVNDFQKGDIAEGYSVSREKKESFPLTVTSAQKNPTAFYLCASSPDRDAYEQYFGPGTRLTVT.